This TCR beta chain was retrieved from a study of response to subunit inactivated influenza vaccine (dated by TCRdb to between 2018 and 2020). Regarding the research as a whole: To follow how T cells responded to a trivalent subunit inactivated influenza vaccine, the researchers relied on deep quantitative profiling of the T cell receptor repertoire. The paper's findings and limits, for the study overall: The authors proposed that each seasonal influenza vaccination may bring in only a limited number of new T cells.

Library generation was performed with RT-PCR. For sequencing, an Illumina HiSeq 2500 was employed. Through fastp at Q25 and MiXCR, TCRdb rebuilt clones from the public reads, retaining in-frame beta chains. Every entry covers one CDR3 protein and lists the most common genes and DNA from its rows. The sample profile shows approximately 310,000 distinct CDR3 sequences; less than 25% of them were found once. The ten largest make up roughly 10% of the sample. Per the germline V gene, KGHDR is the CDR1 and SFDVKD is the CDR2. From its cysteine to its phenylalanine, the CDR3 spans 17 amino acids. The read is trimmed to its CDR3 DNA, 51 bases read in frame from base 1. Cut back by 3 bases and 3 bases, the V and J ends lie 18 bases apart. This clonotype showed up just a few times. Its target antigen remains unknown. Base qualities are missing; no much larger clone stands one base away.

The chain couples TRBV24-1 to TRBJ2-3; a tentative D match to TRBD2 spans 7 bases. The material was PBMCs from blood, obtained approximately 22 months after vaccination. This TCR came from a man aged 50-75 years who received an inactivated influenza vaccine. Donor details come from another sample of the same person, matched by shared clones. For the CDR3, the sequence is CATSDPGGGTLTDTQYF. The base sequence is TGTGCCACCAGTGATCCGGGGGGCGGGACCCTGACAGATACGCAGTATTTT.